One and the same sample provided the 6 T cell receptor beta chains below, sequenced in a study of shared clonotypes between healthy human individuals. The data were produced by immunoSEQ multiplex PCR, yet TCRdb's version contains in-frame clones alone and is incomplete. Counted here are under 1,100,000 clones, under 80% occurring once; the ten biggest clones make up roughly 1.5%. Input material: memory CD4+ T cells sorted from blood. The subset denotes: CD45RA-negative fraction. Receptors were obtained from a man between 18 and 35 years old in good health.

In its sample, this clone was seen a few times. The rearrangement uses TRBV10-2 and TRBJ1-2, with TRBD1 identical over 11 bases. This CDR3 has 14 residues. The germline V gene encodes CDR1 WSHSY and CDR2 SAAADI. The V gene end was trimmed by 6 bases and the J gene end by 11 bases; junction bases not matched to a gene: 11. The CDR3 loop is CASRGDIGTGGYTF. For the CDR3, the DNA is TGCGCCAGCAGGGGAGACATCGGGACAGGGGGATACACCTTC.

The genes are TRBV28 and TRBJ1-1, with 9 bases fitting TRBD1. This CDR3 spans 14 amino acids. Germline trimming cut 7 bases from V and 4 bases from J; bases unmatched to any gene: 7. CDR1 MDHEN and CDR2 SYDVKM come from the germline V gene. The CDR3 DNA follows: TGTGCCAGCACGCACAGGGGGCGTAGCACTGAAGCTTTCTTT. It translates to CASTHRGRSTEAFF.

For the CDR3, the DNA is TGTGCCAGCAGCTTAGGAGAAGGGCAAGAGACCCAGTACTTC. Amino acid sequence: CASSLGEGQETQYF. The rearrangement links TRBV7-8 to TRBJ2-5; D is unresolved. Germline V lookup: CDR1 SGHVS, CDR2 FQNEAQ. The V end was cut by 1 base, the J end by 2 bases, with 8 bases between. The CDR3 runs to 14 residues.

The chain combines TRBV2 with TRBJ2-7; 9 bases are a match to TRBD2. V shed 4 bases, J shed 3 bases, and the junction held 7 bases outside the gene matches. The CDR3 is 15 amino acids. The germline CDR1 and CDR2 sequences are SNHLY and FYNNEI. The chain's CDR3 is CASSGRTSAGYEQYF. The CDR3 DNA sequence: TGTGCCAGCAGTGGCCGGACTAGCGCAGGCTACGAGCAGTACTTC.

The chain employs TRBV5-4 and TRBJ2-2; 9 bases map to TRBD1. Trimming cost V 0 bases and J 4 bases; bases outside gene matches: 4. CDR1 is SGHNT, CDR2 YYREEE, per germline (reference sequence). The length of the CDR3 is 16 residues. CDR3 protein: CASSLGGTGRTGELFF. The CDR3 nucleotides are TGTGCCAGCAGCTTGGGGGGGACAGGGCGCACCGGGGAGCTGTTTTTT.

The rearrangement uses TRBV19 and TRBJ1-1; no firm D call. V lost 5 bases, J lost 3 bases, and 16 bases lay in between. This CDR3 has 15 amino acids. The V gene's germline CDR1 is LNHDA and CDR2 SQIVND (reference sequence). CDR3 sequence (DNA): TGTGCCAGTAGTGAAGGTGGCTACGGGGACACTGAAGCTTTCTTT. As protein: CASSEGGYGDTEAFF.